This TCR beta chain was captured by sequencing in a study of molecular identifiers for immune sequencing clone quantification. Study-wide background: Replicate experiments divided RNA from around 20,000 or 100,000 naive CD8 cells into five parts and sequenced four.

In its sample, this clonotype was seen many times. A read error may account for a junction end that differs from germline. Germline V CDR1 and CDR2: SSHAT, FNYEAQ (reference sequence). CDR3 size: 15 residues. TCRdb reprocessed the PCR reads via MiXCR and lists one record per CDR3 protein. In the table there are 63,000 or so distinct CDR3 sequences, roughly 17% of which are singletons. Material: naive CD8+ T cells from blood, with Jurkat cell RNA spiked in. Subset here: FACS-sorted CD8+CD4-CCR7+CD45RA+ naive T cells. This clonotype was obtained from a human donor in good health. Some libraries in this study had Jurkat cell RNA spiked in. The V call is TRBV7-7, the J call TRBJ2-5, with a weak D call TRBD2 (6 bases). This CDR3 is CASSLYGGTQETQYF. CDR3 in DNA: TGTGCTAGCAGCTTATATGGCGGGACGCAAGAGACCCAGTACTTC.